A single sample is the source of the 18 T cell receptor beta chains below, sequenced in a study of blood T cell repertoires in COVID-19. Some clones are missing from TCRdb's copy, which holds only in-frame ones; the method was immunoSEQ multiplex PCR. The sample comprises 150,000 or so clones, about 85% of which are singletons, and around 2.5% rests with the top ten. The specimen sequenced was peripheral blood. All receptors come from a woman aged 70-85 years with acute or convalescent COVID-19.

The V call is TRBV7-6, the J call TRBJ1-1, with TRBD1 matching 9 bases. The CDR3 runs to 13 residues. V trimming: 2 bases; J trimming: 7 bases; junction bases outside the gene matches: 2. Germline V gene lookup returns CDR1 SGHVS and CDR2 FNYEAQ. CDR3 bases: TGTGCCAGCAGCTTATCGGACAGGGGTGAAGCTTTCTTT. Protein product: CASSLSDRGEAFF. Full variable domain (missing parts from reference TRBV7-6 and TRBJ1-1): GAGVSQSPRYKVTKRGQDVALRCDPISGHVSLYWYRQALGQGPEFLTYFNYEAQQDKSGLPNDRFSAERPEGSISTLTIQRTEQRDSAMYRCASSLSDRGEAFFGQGTRLTVV.

The chain combines TRBV19 with TRBJ1-6; D uncertain. The germline V gene encodes CDR1 LNHDA and CDR2 SQIVND (reference sequence). V lost 7 bases to trimming and J lost 0 bases, with 13 bases between them. This CDR3 region has 16 residues. CDR3 DNA sequence: TGTGCCAGTACCGAGTTAGCGAGCTCCTATAATTCACCCCTCCACTTT. Protein: CASTELASSYNSPLHF. The full variable domain, in which reference TRBV19 and TRBJ1-6 provide the parts outside the CDR3, is DGGITQSPKYLFRKEGQNVTLSCEQNLNHDAMYWYRQDPGQGLRLIYYSQIVNDFQKGDIAEGYSVSREKKESFPLTVTSAQKNPTAFYLCASTELASSYNSPLHFGNGTRLTVT.

As DNA, the CDR3 is TGTGCCAGCAGTTACTTGACTCCCACCGGGGAGCTGTTTTTT. This encodes CASSYLTPTGELFF. V and J are TRBV6-5 and TRBJ2-2; no reliable D call. Trimming cost V 1 base and J 4 bases, with 7 bases left between them. The CDR3 runs 14 residues. Germline lookup yields CDR1 MNHEY and CDR2 SVGAGI.

The rearrangement joins TRBV7-3 to TRBJ1-5; D unclear. CDR1 is SGHTA and CDR2 is FQGTGA in the germline V gene. The CDR3 runs to 17 residues. Trimming stripped 2 bases from V and 0 bases from J, with 14 bases between. The CDR3 loop is CASSLPPSPPSNQPQHF. The CDR3 DNA reads as TGTGCCAGCAGCTTACCCCCTAGCCCGCCTAGCAATCAGCCCCAGCATTTT.

The J gene is TRBJ2-1, the V gene TRBV6-2 or TRBV6-3; possibly TRBD2 for D (6 bases). Germline V gene lookup returns CDR1 MNHEY and CDR2 SVGEGT. This CDR3 region has 18 residues. V was clipped by 6 bases and J by 6 bases, with 27 bases between them. The CDR3 coding sequence is TGTGCCAGCAGCGGCGGCACCACAGGACGGCAGGGAGGCAATGAGCAGTTCTTC. It yields the protein CASSGGTTGRQGGNEQFF.

V and J are TRBV6-5 and TRBJ1-4, with D maybe TRBD1 (6 bases). This CDR3 has 13 residues. Trimming removed 5 bases at V and 7 bases at J, with 11 bases between. In germline, CDR1 is MNHEY, CDR2 SVGAGI. The CDR3 nucleotides read TGTGCCAGCAGTAGGGGGAATGGTGAAAAACTGTTTTTT. Translated: CASSRGNGEKLFF.

The V gene is TRBV6-5, the J gene TRBJ2-4; D is possibly TRBD1 (6 bases). The CDR3 is 15 residues long. From germline, CDR1 is MNHEY and CDR2 SVGAGI. Trimming took 0 bases from V and 3 from J, leaving 9 bases between them. This CDR3 is CASSYSPDSKNIQYF. DNA of the CDR3: TGTGCCAGCAGTTACTCACCGGACAGCAAAAACATTCAGTACTTC.

The chain joins TRBV20-1 to TRBJ1-5; D is unclear. Germline V lookup: CDR1 DFQATT, CDR2 SNEGSKA (reference sequence). CDR3 length equals 11 residues. Trimming shortened V by 3 bases and J by 5 bases, and 5 bases separated the two germline ends. CDR3 nucleotide sequence: TGCAGTGCTAGGGGAGATCAGCCCCAGCATTTT. Translation: CSARGDQPQHF.

The chain carries TRBV19 and TRBJ1-2, with a possible D match to TRBD1 (5 bases). Trimming shortened V by 5 bases and J by 8 bases, and 12 bases separated the two germline ends. The CDR3 totals 12 residues. CDR1 LNHDA and CDR2 SQIVND come from the germline V gene (reference sequence). In nucleotides, the CDR3 is TGTGCCAGTAGTGGGGCCACAGGCGGCTACACCTTC. It codes for CASSGATGGYTF. The full variable domain, completed using reference TRBV19 and TRBJ1-2, is DGGITQSPKYLFRKEGQNVTLSCEQNLNHDAMYWYRQDPGQGLRLIYYSQIVNDFQKGDIAEGYSVSREKKESFPLTVTSAQKNPTAFYLCASSGATGGYTFGSGTRLTVV.

This sequence joins TRBV14 and TRBJ1-5; D not certain. This CDR3 is 14 amino acids long. Germline values: CDR1 SGHDN, CDR2 FVKESK. Trimming left V 4 bases short and J 2 bases short, with 9 bases between. CDR3 in DNA: TGTGCCAGCAGCCTTGGAGGAGGCAATCAGCCCCAGCATTTT. Translating it yields CASSLGGGNQPQHF.

The chain joins TRBV28 to TRBJ1-2; possible D gene TRBD1, 5 bases. The CDR3 runs to 11 residues. Trimming removed 6 bases at V and 10 bases at J, with 12 bases between. The germline CDR1 and CDR2 sequences are MDHEN and SYDVKM. The chain's CDR3 is CASSLQTVYTF. The CDR3 DNA reads as TGTGCCAGCAGCTTACAGACAGTCTACACCTTC.

V and J are TRBV18 and TRBJ2-7, with a possible D match to TRBD1 (5 bases). The V gene's germline CDR1 is KGHSH and CDR2 LQKENI. CDR3 size: 14 residues. V was shortened by 6 bases and J by 0 bases, with 12 bases between the two germline ends. CDR3 DNA: TGTGCCAGCTCCAAGACAGAGAGCTCCTACGAGCAGTACGTC. Translated, it gives CASSKTESSYEQYV.

The chain couples TRBV2 to TRBJ2-1; D uncertain. The CDR3 covers 12 residues. Germline V gives CDR1 SNHLY, CDR2 FYNNEI. Trimming removed 6 bases from V and 9 bases from J, with 12 bases in between. Written as DNA, the CDR3 is TGTGCCAGCAGGGAGAGTATGGGTGAGCAGTTCTTC. Translated, it gives CASRESMGEQFF.

The chain recombines TRBV7-2 with TRBJ1-5; 7 bases line up with TRBD1. The germline gives CDR1 SGHTA, CDR2 FQGNSA. CDR3 size: 14 residues. With V trimmed by 4 bases and J by 5 bases, 5 bases remained unmatched. This chain's CDR3 is CASSSRQGHQPQHF. CDR3 nucleotide sequence: TGTGCCAGCAGCTCTCGACAGGGCCATCAGCCCCAGCATTTT.

The chain recombines TRBV7-9 with TRBJ2-2; TRBD2 agrees at 10 bases. The ends lost 6 bases at V and 6 bases at J; junction bases unmatched: 16. The CDR3 totals 18 residues. Per the germline V gene, CDR1 is SEHNR and CDR2 is FQNEAQ (reference sequence). The chain's CDR3 is CASSLDIGSGGGAGELFF. The CDR3 bases are TGTGCCAGCAGTCTCGACATCGGCAGCGGGGGGGGCGCCGGGGAGCTGTTTTTT.

This clone has just one count. This sequence joins TRBV7-9 and TRBJ2-3; a weak D match, TRBD1 (5 bases). The CDR3 totals 16 residues. V gave up 0 bases and J gave up 1 base, with 11 bases separating them. CDR1 is SEHNR, CDR2 FQNEAQ, per germline (reference sequence). The chain's CDR3 is CASSLARQYRTDTQYF. In nucleotides, the CDR3 is TGTGCCAGCAGCTTAGCGCGACAGTATCGCACAGATACGCAGTATTTT. The full variable domain, in which reference TRBV7-9 and TRBJ2-3 provide the parts outside the CDR3, is DTGVSQNPRHKITKRGQNVTFRCDPISEHNRLYWYRQTLGQGPEFLTYFQNEAQLEKSRLLSDRFSAERPKGSFSTLEIQRTEQGDSAMYLCASSLARQYRTDTQYFGPGTRLTVL.

The chain links TRBV3-1 (or the pseudogene TRBV3-2) to TRBJ2-3, with 8 bases aligning to TRBD2. Trimming at V came to 0 bases and at J to 0 bases, leaving 2 bases not matched to a gene. The V gene's germline CDR1 is LGHDT and CDR2 YNNKEL (reference sequence). The length of the CDR3 is 16 residues. As DNA, the CDR3 is TGTGCCAGCAGCCAAGATGAGCGGGGGAGCACAGATACGCAGTATTTT. Amino acids: CASSQDERGSTDTQYF.

J is TRBJ1-1 and V is TRBV15, with D perhaps matching TRBD1 (5 bases). The length of the CDR3 is 15 residues. Between the trimmed V and J ends, which lost 1 base and 5 bases, there was a span of 14 bases. Germline CDR1 is LNHNV and CDR2 is YYDKDF (reference sequence). In nucleotides, the CDR3 is TGTGCCACCAGCAGAGTGAGGGGCGCGGGAACTGAAGCTTTCTTT. Its protein is CATSRVRGAGTEAFF. The full variable domain, with the rest looked up from reference TRBV15 and TRBJ1-1, is DAMVIQNPRYQVTQFGKPVTLSCSQTLNHNVMYWYQQKSSQAPKLLFHYYDKDFNNEADTPDNFQSRRPNTSFCFLDIRSPGLGDTAMYLCATSRVRGAGTEAFFGQGTRLTVV.